The following is a TCR beta chain sequence with its context. J was trimmed by 2 bases and V by 4 bases; bases with no gene match: 5. Per the germline V gene, CDR1 is SGHRS and CDR2 is YFSETQ. This CDR3 contains 15 residues. Per the original methods: Scientists estimated how many nucleated cells there were by amplifying reference gene primers. Here immunoSEQ multiplex PCR was the method, and the copy in TCRdb shows in-frame clones only, minus some. D and trimming were read from the DNA, whereas the V and J calls and clone size are those reported in that table. This table has 150,000 to 200,000 clones, 70% to 90% appearing once. The sample comes from a study of blood T cell repertoires in COVID-19.

The TCR originated in a man aged 18 to 35 who had recovered from COVID-19. Sample: peripheral blood. The V gene is TRBV5-1, the J gene TRBJ2-3; TRBD2 matches at 9 bases. The CDR3 DNA follows: TGCGCCAGCAGCCCCGGGACTAGCCCCACAGATACGCAGTATTTT. Protein product: CASSPGTSPTDTQYF.